Listed below are T cell receptor beta chains from one sample, sequenced in a study of T cells in Graves' hyperthyroidism and ophthalmopathy. TCRdb itself ran the multiplex PCR reads through MiXCR, one entry per CDR3 protein. The sample gives 500,000 to 750,000 distinct CDR3 sequences, 12% to 15% of which show up once; less than 9% is in the top ten. Sequencing used blood. The receptors originated from a woman aged 18-35 years with Graves' ophthalmopathy. Each CDR3 is given with its conserved first and last residue. D genes are given only for firm matches. For some rows the clone size is stated as once, few or many, or as a class when expanded; others skip it.

J gene	clone size	D gene	V gene	CDR3 protein	CDR3 DNA
TRBJ1-2	many	NA	TRBV6-6	CASSYSSRADGYTF	TGTGCCAGCAGTTACTCGAGCAGGGCGGATGGCTACACCTTC
TRBJ2-2	many	NA	TRBV6-5	CASSYSTKRVTGELFF	TGTGCCAGCAGTTACTCGACTAAACGCGTCACCGGGGAGCTGTTTTTT
TRBJ2-2	many	TRBD2	TRBV7-3	CASSLSGANTGELFF	TGCGCCAGCAGCTTAAGCGGGGCGAACACCGGGGAGCTGTTTTTT
TRBJ2-7	many	TRBD2	TRBV29-1	CSVGLADTYEQYF	TGCAGCGTCGGACTAGCGGATACCTACGAGCAGTACTTC
TRBJ2-1	many	TRBD2	TRBV7-2	CASSQVAGGTYNEQFF	TGTGCCAGCAGCCAGGTAGCGGGAGGAACCTACAATGAGCAGTTCTTC
TRBJ1-6	few	TRBD1	TRBV4-1	CASSQGQGARNSPLHF	TGCGCCAGCAGCCAGGGACAGGGGGCGCGGAATTCACCCCTCCACTTT
TRBJ2-3	many	TRBD2	TRBV5-6	CASSLLSGFRDTQYF	TGTGCCAGCAGCTTGCTTAGCGGGTTCCGGGATACGCAGTATTTT
TRBJ2-7	many	NA	TRBV7-2	CASSLDSGTVYEQYF	TGTGCCAGCAGCTTAGACTCCGGAACTGTTTACGAGCAGTACTTC
TRBJ1-5	NA	NA	TRBV6-2/TRBV6-3	CASKGVGNQPQHF	TGTGCCAGCAAGGGCGTTGGGAATCAGCCCCAGCATTTT
TRBJ1-4	many	NA	TRBV6-2/TRBV6-3	CASSRRELNEKLFF	TGTGCCAGCAGTCGACGGGAACTTAATGAAAAACTGTTTTTT
TRBJ2-7	many	NA	TRBV10-3	CAISESELFSYEQYF	TGTGCCATCAGTGAGTCAGAACTATTCTCCTACGAGCAGTACTTC
TRBJ2-1	many	TRBD1	TRBV5-1	CASSFRDRGPEEQFF	TGCGCCAGCAGCTTTCGGGACAGGGGGCCCGAAGAGCAGTTCTTC
TRBJ2-7	many	NA	TRBV12-3/TRBV12-4	CASSLALYEQYF	TGTGCCAGCAGTTTAGCCCTTTACGAGCAGTACTTC
TRBJ1-1	many	TRBD1	TRBV28	CASSSPSPRDRNEAFF	TGTGCCAGCAGTTCGCCATCCCCCCGGGACAGGAATGAAGCTTTCTTT
TRBJ2-1	many	TRBD1	TRBV18	CASSPPDRFGEQFF	TGTGCCAGCTCACCACCGGACAGGTTTGGTGAGCAGTTCTTC
TRBJ2-7	NA	NA	TRBV30	CAWYGTPDYEQYF	TGTGCCTGGTACGGGACACCCGACTACGAGCAGTACTTC
TRBJ2-2	NA	NA	TRBV11-3	CASSLAAEFGAGELFF	TGTGCCAGCAGCTTAGCCGCGGAATTCGGGGCCGGGGAGCTGTTTTTT
TRBJ2-1	many	NA	TRBV9	CASSVVAAGLGGEQFF	TGTGCCAGCAGCGTAGTTGCAGCGGGCTTGGGGGGTGAGCAGTTCTTC
TRBJ2-2	once	TRBD1	TRBV10-3	CAIRQTGTGGTGELFF	TGTGCCATCAGGCAAACCGGGACAGGGGGCACCGGGGAGCTGTTTTTT
TRBJ2-1	many	TRBD2	TRBV20-1	CSARVIGLAGVYEQFF	TGCAGTGCTAGGGTGATTGGGCTAGCGGGAGTCTATGAGCAGTTCTTC
TRBJ1-5	few	TRBD1	TRBV20-1	CSARKTGDSNQPQHF	TGCAGTGCTAGAAAGACAGGGGATAGCAATCAGCCCCAGCATTTT
TRBJ2-3	many	TRBD1	TRBV11-3	CASSSSGQGVGTQYF	TGTGCCAGCAGCTCCTCCGGACAGGGAGTCGGTACGCAGTATTTT
TRBJ2-7	few	TRBD2	TRBV19	CASSIGLAETYEQYF	TGTGCCAGTAGTATAGGACTAGCGGAAACCTACGAGCAGTACTTC
TRBJ1-5	many	TRBD1	TRBV6-1	CASSQLRDRDQPQHF	TGTGCCAGCAGTCAACTCCGGGACAGAGATCAGCCCCAGCATTTT
TRBJ2-3	many	NA	TRBV5-1	CASSFRTGGLAENKDTQYF	TGCGCCAGCAGCTTTCGAACAGGGGGACTAGCTGAGAATAAAGATACGCAGTATTTT
TRBJ2-1	many	TRBD1	TRBV11-2	CASSSYRGPKYNEQFF	TGTGCCAGCAGCTCGTACAGGGGGCCGAAATACAATGAGCAGTTCTTC
TRBJ2-2	NA	NA	TRBV19	CASSRDWNTGELFF	TGTGCCAGTAGCCGTGATTGGAACACCGGGGAGCTGTTTTTT
TRBJ2-1	many	NA	TRBV28	CASSLNPFRDRLYNEQFF	TGTGCCAGCAGTTTAAACCCATTTCGGGACCGGCTATACAATGAGCAGTTCTTC
TRBJ2-1	many	TRBD2	TRBV7-2	CASSFTSGTWEQFF	TGTGCCAGCAGCTTCACTAGCGGGACATGGGAGCAGTTCTTC
TRBJ2-7	many	TRBD1	TRBV4-1	CASSQEIRRGPGYEQYF	TGCGCCAGCAGCCAAGAAATACGCAGGGGGCCTGGCTACGAGCAGTACTTC
TRBJ1-4	few	NA	TRBV12-3/TRBV12-4	CASRLGGGNEKLFF	TGTGCCAGCAGACTGGGAGGGGGGAATGAAAAACTGTTTTTT
TRBJ2-3	NA	NA	TRBV30	CALTGRRTDTQYF	TGCGCTTTAACAGGAAGACGCACAGATACGCAGTATTTT
TRBJ2-7	few	TRBD2	TRBV5-1	CASSPGTSDMGQYF	TGCGCCAGCAGCCCCGGGACTAGTGACATGGGGCAGTACTTC
TRBJ2-7	many	TRBD1	TRBV12-5	CASGLVPHRLLTGATYEQYF	TGTGCTAGTGGTTTGGTCCCTCATCGCCTCCTGACAGGGGCCACCTACGAGCAGTACTTC
TRBJ2-5	few	TRBD2	TRBV12-3/TRBV12-4	CASTGGVPETQYF	TGTGCCAGCACCGGGGGGGTACCAGAGACCCAGTACTTC
TRBJ1-1	NA	TRBD1	TRBV3-1	CASSRAGQGLPEAFF	TGTGCCAGCAGCCGAGCGGGACAGGGGCTCCCTGAAGCTTTCTTT
TRBJ2-3	many	TRBD2	TRBV5-5	CASSPGTSGGTDTQYF	TGTGCCAGCAGCCCTGGGACTAGCGGGGGCACAGATACGCAGTATTTT